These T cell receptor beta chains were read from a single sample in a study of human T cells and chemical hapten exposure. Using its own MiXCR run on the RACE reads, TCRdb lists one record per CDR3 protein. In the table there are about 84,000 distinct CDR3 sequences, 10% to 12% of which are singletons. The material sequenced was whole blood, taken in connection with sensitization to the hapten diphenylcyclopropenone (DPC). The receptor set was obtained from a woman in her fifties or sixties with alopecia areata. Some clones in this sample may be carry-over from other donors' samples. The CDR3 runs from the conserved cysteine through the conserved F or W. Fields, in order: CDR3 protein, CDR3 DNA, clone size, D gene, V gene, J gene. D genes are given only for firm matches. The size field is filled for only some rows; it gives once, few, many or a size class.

CDR3aa: CASSYSVREWLGDTQYF; CDR3nt: TGTGCCAGCAGCTACAGCGTTAGGGAGTGGTTGGGAGATACGCAGTATTTT; abundance: NA; d_gene: NA; v_gene: TRBV11-2; j_gene: TRBJ2-3
CDR3aa: CASSLGNRFSSSYNEQFF; CDR3nt: TGTGCCAGCAGCTTGGGAAACAGGTTTTCAAGCTCCTACAATGAGCAGTTCTTC; abundance: many; d_gene: NA; v_gene: TRBV7-9; j_gene: TRBJ2-1
CDR3aa: CASSYAGQPSSYGYTF; CDR3nt: TGTGCCAGCAGTTACGCGGGACAGCCTTCGAGCTATGGCTACACCTTC; abundance: many; d_gene: TRBD1; v_gene: TRBV6-5; j_gene: TRBJ1-2
CDR3aa: CASTPAPGQGAYEQYF; CDR3nt: TGTGCCAGTACCCCCGCTCCAGGACAGGGGGCCTACGAGCAGTACTTC; abundance: many; d_gene: TRBD1; v_gene: TRBV19; j_gene: TRBJ2-7
CDR3aa: CASSVGVASERVEQFF; CDR3nt: TGTGCCAGCAGCGTAGGGGTAGCGTCGGAGAGGGTTGAGCAGTTCTTC; abundance: few; d_gene: NA; v_gene: TRBV9; j_gene: TRBJ2-1
CDR3aa: CASTNPSGGGDTQYF; CDR3nt: TGTGCCAGCACCAACCCTAGCGGGGGGGGAGATACGCAGTATTTT; abundance: few; d_gene: TRBD2; v_gene: TRBV28; j_gene: TRBJ2-3
CDR3aa: CASRPTGVNTGELFF; CDR3nt: TGTGCCAGCAGGCCTACAGGGGTGAACACCGGGGAGCTGTTTTTT; abundance: many; d_gene: TRBD1; v_gene: TRBV6-2/TRBV6-3; j_gene: TRBJ2-2
CDR3aa: CASSYPPSGTNTGELFF; CDR3nt: TGTGCCAGCAGTTACCCTCCTAGCGGGACAAACACCGGGGAGCTGTTTTTT; abundance: few; d_gene: TRBD2; v_gene: TRBV28; j_gene: TRBJ2-2
CDR3aa: CASSPEQGREKLFF; CDR3nt: TGTGCCAGCAGCCCGGAACAGGGGAGAGAAAAACTGTTTTTT; abundance: NA; d_gene: TRBD1; v_gene: TRBV28; j_gene: TRBJ1-4
CDR3aa: CSVESTRSNTEAFF; CDR3nt: TGCAGCGTTGAAAGTACTCGGTCAAACACTGAAGCTTTCTTT; abundance: few; d_gene: NA; v_gene: TRBV29-1; j_gene: TRBJ1-1
CDR3aa: CASSPGLAGTSTDTQYF; CDR3nt: TGTGCCAGCAGCCCCGGACTAGCGGGCACTAGCACAGATACGCAGTATTTT; abundance: many; d_gene: TRBD2; v_gene: TRBV7-6; j_gene: TRBJ2-3
CDR3aa: CASSLGEGEAFF; CDR3nt: TGTGCCAGCTCCCTAGGGGAGGGTGAAGCTTTCTTT; abundance: NA; d_gene: NA; v_gene: TRBV6-5; j_gene: TRBJ1-1
CDR3aa: CSADPPSGTGGGGYTF; CDR3nt: TGCAGCGCCGATCCCCCATCCGGGACAGGGGGAGGAGGCTACACCTTC; abundance: few; d_gene: TRBD1; v_gene: TRBV29-1; j_gene: TRBJ1-2
CDR3aa: CASRRTGARYEQYF; CDR3nt: TGTGCCAGCAGAAGGACAGGGGCCCGCTACGAGCAGTACTTC; abundance: NA; d_gene: TRBD1; v_gene: TRBV6-6; j_gene: TRBJ2-7
CDR3aa: CAISPGLAAEQYF; CDR3nt: TGTGCCATCTCCCCGGGACTAGCAGCCGAGCAGTACTTC; abundance: many; d_gene: TRBD2; v_gene: TRBV28; j_gene: TRBJ2-7
CDR3aa: CASSLAAPYNQPQHF; CDR3nt: TGTGCCAGCAGCTTGGCAGCCCCCTACAATCAGCCCCAGCATTTT; abundance: few; d_gene: NA; v_gene: TRBV5-5; j_gene: TRBJ1-5
CDR3aa: CSVASGSGYNEQFF; CDR3nt: TGCAGCGTTGCGAGCGGGAGCGGCTACAATGAGCAGTTCTTC; abundance: NA; d_gene: TRBD2; v_gene: TRBV29-1; j_gene: TRBJ2-1
CDR3aa: CASSYPTGIGFTDTQYF; CDR3nt: TGTGCCAGCAGTTACCCTACAGGGATCGGGTTCACAGATACGCAGTATTTT; abundance: few; d_gene: NA; v_gene: TRBV6-2/TRBV6-3; j_gene: TRBJ2-3
CDR3aa: CASSTTSTSDYEQYF; CDR3nt: TGCGCCAGCAGCACAACCTCGACTAGCGACTACGAGCAGTACTTC; abundance: NA; d_gene: TRBD2; v_gene: TRBV5-1; j_gene: TRBJ2-7
CDR3aa: CSARDYSEFF; CDR3nt: TGCAGTGCTAGGGACTATTCGGAGTTCTTC; abundance: few; d_gene: NA; v_gene: TRBV20-1; j_gene: TRBJ2-1
CDR3aa: CASSVDPANQPQHF; CDR3nt: TGTGCCAGCAGCGTAGATCCAGCTAATCAGCCCCAGCATTTT; abundance: many; d_gene: NA; v_gene: TRBV9; j_gene: TRBJ1-5
CDR3aa: CSAPGRTNTGELFF; CDR3nt: TGCAGTGCTCCGGGACGGACCAACACCGGGGAGCTGTTTTTT; abundance: few; d_gene: NA; v_gene: TRBV20-1; j_gene: TRBJ2-2
CDR3aa: CASSQVGGEQFF; CDR3nt: TGTGCCAGCAGCCAAGTAGGAGGTGAGCAGTTCTTC; abundance: many; d_gene: NA; v_gene: TRBV3-1; j_gene: TRBJ2-1
CDR3aa: CAWSTGPIGYTF; CDR3nt: TGTGCCTGGAGCACAGGGCCAATAGGCTACACCTTC; abundance: many; d_gene: NA; v_gene: TRBV30; j_gene: TRBJ1-2
CDR3aa: CASSLSAGKNIQYF; CDR3nt: TGTGCCAGCAGTTTATCGGCGGGAAAAAACATTCAGTACTTC; abundance: many; d_gene: NA; v_gene: TRBV28; j_gene: TRBJ2-4
CDR3aa: CASSSRGTGELFF; CDR3nt: TGTGCCAGCAGTTCCCGGGGCACCGGGGAGCTGTTTTTT; abundance: NA; d_gene: NA; v_gene: TRBV28; j_gene: TRBJ2-2
CDR3aa: CASSGAGTSGSWSYNEQFF; CDR3nt: TGTGCCAGCAGTGGGGCCGGGACTAGCGGGAGTTGGTCCTACAATGAGCAGTTCTTC; abundance: many; d_gene: TRBD2; v_gene: TRBV12-3/TRBV12-4; j_gene: TRBJ2-1
CDR3aa: CASSPRIGSGPNTGELFF; CDR3nt: TGTGCCAGCTCACCACGTATCGGATCGGGACCTAACACCGGGGAGCTGTTTTTT; abundance: few; d_gene: NA; v_gene: TRBV18; j_gene: TRBJ2-2
CDR3aa: CASSGDLSGNTIYF; CDR3nt: TGTGCCAGCAGCGGGGACCTCTCTGGAAACACCATATATTTT; abundance: many; d_gene: NA; v_gene: TRBV9; j_gene: TRBJ1-3
CDR3aa: CASTGLNTEAFF; CDR3nt: TGCGCCAGCACAGGGTTGAACACTGAAGCTTTCTTT; abundance: many; d_gene: NA; v_gene: TRBV10-2; j_gene: TRBJ1-1
CDR3aa: CASSNRGAANTEAFF; CDR3nt: TGTGCCAGCAGTAATAGGGGGGCTGCGAACACTGAAGCTTTCTTT; abundance: NA; d_gene: NA; v_gene: TRBV6-8; j_gene: TRBJ1-1
CDR3aa: CSADRGAGSYEQYF; CDR3nt: TGCAGTGCTGACAGGGGCGCTGGCTCCTACGAGCAGTACTTC; abundance: few; d_gene: TRBD1; v_gene: TRBV20-1; j_gene: TRBJ2-7
CDR3aa: CASSQSGGLSYEQYF; CDR3nt: TGTGCCAGCAGCCAATCAGGGGGCCTTTCCTACGAGCAGTACTTC; abundance: few; d_gene: TRBD1; v_gene: TRBV16; j_gene: TRBJ2-7
CDR3aa: CASSIPRVNNNQPQHF; CDR3nt: TGTGCCAGTAGTATACCCAGGGTGAATAACAATCAGCCCCAGCATTTT; abundance: few; d_gene: NA; v_gene: TRBV19; j_gene: TRBJ1-5
CDR3aa: CASGLLAGSEAFF; CDR3nt: TGTGCTAGTGGTCTTCTTGCGGGCTCTGAAGCTTTCTTT; abundance: many; d_gene: NA; v_gene: TRBV12-5; j_gene: TRBJ1-1
CDR3aa: CASSPPLAGSDTQYF; CDR3nt: TGTGCCAGCTCACCACCGCTGGCAGGGTCAGATACGCAGTATTTT; abundance: many; d_gene: NA; v_gene: TRBV18; j_gene: TRBJ2-3
CDR3aa: CASIEYGGTDTQYF; CDR3nt: TGTGCCAGCATCGAGTACGGGGGCACAGATACGCAGTATTTT; abundance: few; d_gene: NA; v_gene: TRBV6-1; j_gene: TRBJ2-3